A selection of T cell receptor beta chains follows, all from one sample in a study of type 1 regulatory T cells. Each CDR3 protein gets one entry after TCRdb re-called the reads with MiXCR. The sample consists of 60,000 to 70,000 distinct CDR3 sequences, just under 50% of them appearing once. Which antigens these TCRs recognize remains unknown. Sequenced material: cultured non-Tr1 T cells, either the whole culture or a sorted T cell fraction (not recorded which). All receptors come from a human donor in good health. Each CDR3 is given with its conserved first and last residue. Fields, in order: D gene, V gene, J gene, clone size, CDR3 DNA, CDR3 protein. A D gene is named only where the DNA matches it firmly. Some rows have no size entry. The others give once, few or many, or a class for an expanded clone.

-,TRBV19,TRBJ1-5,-,TGTGCCAGTAGTTTTCGTTCAAGGAATAGCAATCAGCCCCAGCATTTT,CASSFRSRNSNQPQHF
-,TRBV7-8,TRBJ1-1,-,TGTGCCAGCAGCTTAGCGTTGGGGGGGACTGAAGCTTTCTTT,CASSLALGGTEAFF
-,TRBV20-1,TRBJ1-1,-,TGCAGTGCTAGAGATGCCTCCAGGCGCGCGAACACTGAAGCTTTCTTT,CSARDASRRANTEAFF
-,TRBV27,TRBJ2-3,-,TGTGCCAGCAGTCCCCGGCCGAATGGAGATACGCAGTATTTT,CASSPRPNGDTQYF
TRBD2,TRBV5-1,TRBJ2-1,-,TGCGCCAGCAGCTTTATGGGACTAGCGGGGGTTTACAATGAGCAGTTCTTC,CASSFMGLAGVYNEQFF
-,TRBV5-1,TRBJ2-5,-,TGCGCCAGCGTATCAGGGCAGCAAGAGACCCAGTACTTC,CASVSGQQETQYF
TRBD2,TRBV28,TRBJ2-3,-,TGTGCCAGCAGTTTACCGACTAGCGGGGGGCGCACAGATACGCAGTATTTT,CASSLPTSGGRTDTQYF
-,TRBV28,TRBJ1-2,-,TGTGCCAGCAGTTTAGGGCAGGAGGGGCTCCTACGGGGCTACACCTTC,CASSLGQEGLLRGYTF
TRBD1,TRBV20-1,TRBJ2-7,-,TGCAGTGCTCCGGACAGGGGGCACGAGCAGTACTTC,CSAPDRGHEQYF
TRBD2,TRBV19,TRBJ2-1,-,TGTGCCAGTAGTATTAGGACTAGCGGGGCCTCTGAGCAGTTCTTC,CASSIRTSGASEQFF
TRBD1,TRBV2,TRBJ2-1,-,TGTGCCAGCAGACCTTCGACAGGGGGCGCCGACTACAATGAGCAGTTCTTC,CASRPSTGGADYNEQFF
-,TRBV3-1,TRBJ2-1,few,TGTGCCAGCAGCCCCGTGGGGGGGCTTCGAACCAATGAGCAGTTCTTC,CASSPVGGLRTNEQFF
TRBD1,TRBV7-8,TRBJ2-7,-,TGTGCCAGCAGCTTAGACAGGGGGACCTACGAGCAGTACTTC,CASSLDRGTYEQYF
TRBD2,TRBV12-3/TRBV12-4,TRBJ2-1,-,TGTGCCAGCAGCAAGGGACTAGCCCTCAGCTCCTACAATGAGCAGTTCTTC,CASSKGLALSSYNEQFF
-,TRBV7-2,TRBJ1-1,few,TGTGCCGAGCAAGGGGGGTGGAGCACTGAAGCTTTCTTT,CAEQGGWSTEAFF
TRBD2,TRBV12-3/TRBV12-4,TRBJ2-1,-,TGTGCCAGCAGTTTATCGGGGGGGGTCTACAATGAGCAGTTCTTC,CASSLSGGVYNEQFF
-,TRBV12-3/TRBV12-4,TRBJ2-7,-,TGTGCCAGCAGTCCGGGGACGTCGGGCGAGCAGTACTTC,CASSPGTSGEQYF
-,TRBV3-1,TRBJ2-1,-,TGTGCCAGCAGCCAAAGAAAGCGCGATGAGCAGTTCTTC,CASSQRKRDEQFF
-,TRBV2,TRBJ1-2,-,TGTGCCAGCAGAGCTTTCTATGGCTACACCTTC,CASRAFYGYTF
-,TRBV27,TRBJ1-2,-,TGTGCCAGCAGTCAGGGATTCGGGAACTATGGCTACACCTTC,CASSQGFGNYGYTF
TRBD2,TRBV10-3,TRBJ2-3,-,TGTGCCATCAGTGTGGGGACTAGCGGGGCAAACACAGATACGCAGTATTTT,CAISVGTSGANTDTQYF
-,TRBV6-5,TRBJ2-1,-,TGTGCCAGCAGTCAGACTAGGAATTCCTACAATGAGCAGTTCTTC,CASSQTRNSYNEQFF
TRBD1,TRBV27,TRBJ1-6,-,TGTGCCAGCAGTTTGTTAGGACAGGGTTATAATTCACCCCTCCACTTT,CASSLLGQGYNSPLHF
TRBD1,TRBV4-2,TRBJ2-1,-,TGTGCCAGCAGCAGGACAGGGTCCTACAATGAGCAGTTCTTC,CASSRTGSYNEQFF
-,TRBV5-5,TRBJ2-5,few,TGTGCCAGCACCCGACAGGAACAAGAGACCCAGTACTTC,CASTRQEQETQYF
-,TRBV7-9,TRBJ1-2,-,TGTGCCAGCAGCTTATACGGGGCAGGGAGCAATGGAGGCTACACCTTC,CASSLYGAGSNGGYTF
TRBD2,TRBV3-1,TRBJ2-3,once,TGTGCCAGCAGAGGACTAGCGGGGATCGGTACGCAGTATTTT,CASRGLAGIGTQYF
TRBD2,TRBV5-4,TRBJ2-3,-,TGTGCCAGCAGCTTGTCGGGGGGGCTCACAGATACGCAGTATTTT,CASSLSGGLTDTQYF
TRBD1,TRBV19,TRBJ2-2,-,TGTGCCAGTAGTGTGGACAGGAGAAACACCGGGGAGCTGTTTTTT,CASSVDRRNTGELFF
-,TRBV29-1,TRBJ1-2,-,TGCAGCGTTGATGGGGGGGAATACTTC,CSVDGGEYF
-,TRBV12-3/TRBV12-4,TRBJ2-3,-,TGTGCCTCCCAACCGCGGACTAGCACAGATACGCAGTATTTT,CASQPRTSTDTQYF
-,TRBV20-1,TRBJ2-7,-,TGCAGTGCTAGCCAACAGGGTTACGAGCAGTACTTC,CSASQQGYEQYF
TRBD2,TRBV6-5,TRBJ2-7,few,TGTGCCAGCAGGTTGACTAGCGGGCACCCCTACGAGCAGTACTTC,CASRLTSGHPYEQYF
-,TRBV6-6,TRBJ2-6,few,TGTGCCAGCAGTTACTCCCCCTTACCTGGGGCCAACGTCCTGACTTTC,CASSYSPLPGANVLTF
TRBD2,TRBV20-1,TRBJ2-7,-,TGCAGTGCTCCCCGGGGGGGAGAATACGAGCAGTACTTC,CSAPRGGEYEQYF
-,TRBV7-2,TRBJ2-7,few,TGTGCCAGCAGCCGAGCTACAGGCTCCTACGAGCAGTACTTC,CASSRATGSYEQYF
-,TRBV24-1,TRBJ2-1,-,TGTGCCACCAGTGATTTGGCCCCCAGCTCCTACAATGAGCAGTTCTTC,CATSDLAPSSYNEQFF